A single count supports the clone carrying this T cell receptor beta chain. The method was immunoSEQ multiplex PCR; TCRdb's version includes in-frame clones alone and lacks a portion of them. The sample has some 74,000 clones, about 94% seen once; the top ten hold over 2.5%. This entry comes from a study of control samples from healthy donors and cancer patients. Germline lookup yields CDR1 SGHNT and CDR2 YENEEA. The CDR3 covers 15 residues. V shed 1 base and J 7 bases; nucleotides not matched to a gene: 6. The receptor was derived from a woman in her thirties in good health. The chain uses TRBV11-3 and TRBJ2-1; 8 bases fit TRBD2. Sequencing was done on a sample of blood. The DNA of the CDR3 is TGTGCCAGCAGCTTAGCGGGGGGGCCTAGGAATGAGCAGTTCTTC. Amino acids: CASSLAGGPRNEQFF.